This TCR beta chain is drawn from a study of blood T cells in healthy people across ages (dated by TCRdb to about 2015). Regarding the study in general: In model experiments, roughly one uniquely barcoded TCR beta cDNA molecule per two T cells was captured by template switching. Age-related changes in TCR beta repertoire diversity were measured in the study by deep sequencing normalized with unique cDNA molecular identifiers. Four age groups were formed from the donors: young (average approximately 15 years), middle-aged (approximately 40), aged (62) and long-lived (82). For two donors (one aged 18 to 29 and one aged 80 or older), the study analyzed two additional independent replicas of 1 million unique cDNA reads from the same blood draw. The full study reports these points: Compared with the aged group, the long-lived group had more naive CD4+ T cells, fewer expanded clones and increased TCR diversity, suggesting age selection. Because the CMV infection status of the donors was unknown, age-related changes in expanded clonotypes may potentially have been confounded. Bulk unsorted PBMC profiling prevented conclusive comparison of naive and antigen-experienced compartments. Estimates of total diversity based on one million sequenced T cells were considered lower bounds and underestimates. As age increased, observed TCR beta diversity per million T cells dropped in a roughly linear way, and a significant reduction was already evident by age about 40. There was a strong correlation between observed TCR beta diversity and the percentage of naive T cells measured by flow cytometry.

Receptor libraries were prepared by 5' RACE. For sequencing, an Illumina HiSeq 2500 was employed. A second PCR of roughly 7 to 11 cycles was performed with a sample-barcoded 5' primer and a J-beta primer mix. A unique molecular identifier was introduced onto each TCR beta cDNA molecule by a template-switch 5' adaptor carrying 12 random nucleotides. Each sample yielded at least 2.5 million CDR3-containing paired-end reads. First-strand cDNA synthesis was performed from all RNA using the Mint cDNA synthesis kit, with priming by a TRBC-specific oligonucleotide. Following uracil-DNA glycosylase treatment, all cDNA underwent a first 18-cycle PCR with the universal primers M1SS and BC2_uni_R. The study's processing was this. Each sample was normalized by randomly selecting 1 million high-quality reads, each carrying a distinct molecular identifier. Reads with shared molecular identifiers were discarded instead of being binned into consensus sequences. CDR3 identification, clonotype clustering and error correction used MiTCR with a Q25 quality threshold and the strictest error-elimination algorithm. A nonparametric unseen species model using Euler transformation provided a lower-bound estimate of total TCR beta diversity. Through fastp at Q25 and MiXCR, TCRdb rebuilt clones from the public reads, retaining in-frame beta chains. Records with the same CDR3 protein are collapsed into one entry carrying the most frequent genes and DNA. The V and J calls reflect TCRdb's pipeline rather than the authors' work. The sample table records roughly 500,000 distinct CDR3 sequences; 24% of these occur just once. The ten top clones hold 8.5% to 9.5% of the sample.

The donors were roughly 40 Caucasian individuals from Russia, aged about 6 to 100 years, who were systemically healthy. Approximately 9.3 milliliters of peripheral blood were collected from each donor into EDTA-treated Vacutainer tubes. Ficoll-Paque density-gradient centrifugation was used to isolate PBMCs, with at least 6 million obtained per sample. Trizol reagent was used to extract total RNA from PBMCs, with at least 6 micrograms per sample. For every donor, flow cytometry on a PBMC aliquot measured the percentage of naive CD45RAhigh/CD27high T cells. Only a few counts were recorded for this clonotype. Its antigen has not been determined. The input lacks base qualities; no much larger clone sits a single base away. These data were also reused for a study on T cells of mothers and their children. That second publication adds: The donors were nine systemically healthy Caucasian individuals, made up of three mothers and their six children. cDNA synthesis consumed the entire amount of extracted RNA, loaded at around 1.5 ug RNA in each 15 ul reaction. In the second PCR, the M1S primer introduced both the sample barcodes and 2-4 random nucleotides. Over 10 million TCR beta CDR3 reads came from each mother, compared with approximately 3.1 million reads from each child. Thymic selection similarly shapes TCR recombination output in related and unrelated pairs, with minor effect from inherited differences. Normalized repertoire overlap in related mother-child pairs was always slightly higher than in unrelated mother-child pairs, but the difference was never significant. Persistent microchimeric T cell clones were not detected, at a sensitivity of approximately 100 clones per million clonotypes. In the study, deep NGS was used to compare the TCR beta repertoires of mothers and children, and features distinguishing related mother-child pairs from unrelated individuals were sought. Mothers averaged around 43 +/- 4 years of age and children averaged about 12 +/- 4 years. Libraries were sequenced on Illumina HiSeq 2000 with 100+100 nt paired-end reads after adapter ligation with NEBNext reagents. Mother and child libraries were prepared a month apart and sequenced in separate runs to prevent cross-contamination. For each donor, somewhere between roughly 450,000 and 2,000,000 distinct TCR beta clonotypes were identified. Naive TCR beta clonotypes were estimated from low-frequency clonotypes matched to each donor's FACS-determined naive share, without sorting.

The sequence was collected from a boy younger than 18 in good health. The sequencing sample was made of blood.

The DNA sequence follows: TGTGCCAGCATCAAAGCGGGGAGCTCCTACAATGAGCAGTTCTTC. This is translated as CASIKAGSSYNEQFF. The sequence links TRBV7-8 to TRBJ2-1; 7 of the junction bases match TRBD2. From the cysteine through the phenylalanine, the CDR3 covers 15 amino acids. Of the read, only the CDR3 DNA is kept; its 45 bases are in frame from base 1. After removal of 7 bases from V and 0 bases from J, the junction retains 6 bases not matched to a gene. Via the germline V gene, CDR1 is SGHVS and CDR2 FQNEAQ.